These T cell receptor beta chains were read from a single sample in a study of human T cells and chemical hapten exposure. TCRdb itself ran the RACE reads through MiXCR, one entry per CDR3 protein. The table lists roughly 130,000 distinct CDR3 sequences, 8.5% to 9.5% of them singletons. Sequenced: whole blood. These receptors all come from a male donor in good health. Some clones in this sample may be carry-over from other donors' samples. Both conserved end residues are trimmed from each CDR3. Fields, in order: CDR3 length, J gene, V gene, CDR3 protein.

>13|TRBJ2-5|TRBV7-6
ASSLALFSEETQY
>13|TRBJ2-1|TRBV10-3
AISDSRMPRGEQF
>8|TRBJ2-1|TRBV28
ASSRSEQF
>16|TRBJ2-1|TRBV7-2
ASSLVQHPGQGLNEQF
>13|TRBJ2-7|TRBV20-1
SARDRGGSPYEQY
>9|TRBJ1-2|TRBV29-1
SEGTLGGYT
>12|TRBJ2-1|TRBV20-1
SARSGTSENEQF
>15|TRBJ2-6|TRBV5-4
ASSSPGQGAGANVLT
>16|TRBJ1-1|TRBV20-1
SAEPGLEYQGIRTEAF
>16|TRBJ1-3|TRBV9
ASSPRVRGSGSGNTIY
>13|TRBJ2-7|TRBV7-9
ASSLGGASSYEQY
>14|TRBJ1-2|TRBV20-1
SARLGQGDKVYGYT
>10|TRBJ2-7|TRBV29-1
SVGHNSYEQY
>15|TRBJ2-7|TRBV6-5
ASSSNGGRLSSNEQY
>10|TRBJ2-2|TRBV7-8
ASSHTAGELF
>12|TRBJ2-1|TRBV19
ASELAGGPHEQF
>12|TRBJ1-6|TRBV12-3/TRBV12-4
ASTNDRDNSPLH
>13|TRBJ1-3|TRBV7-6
ASSPRHSPGNTIY
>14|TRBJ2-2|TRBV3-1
ASSHSGPENTGELF
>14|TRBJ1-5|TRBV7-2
ASSPQGAVSNQPQH
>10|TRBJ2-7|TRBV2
ASRADSYEQY
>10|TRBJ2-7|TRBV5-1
ASSFGGTEQY
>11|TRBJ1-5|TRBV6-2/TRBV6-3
ASMLQGDQPQH
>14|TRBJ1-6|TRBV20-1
SAWAGGSSYNSPLH
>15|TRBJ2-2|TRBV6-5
ASSYSMREGVTGELF
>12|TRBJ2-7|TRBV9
ASSVGVGAGEQY
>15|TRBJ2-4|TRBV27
ASMPGPGLEAKNIQY
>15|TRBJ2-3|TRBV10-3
AIRTSGGDATTDTQY
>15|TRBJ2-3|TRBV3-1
ASSHSDREVEADTQY
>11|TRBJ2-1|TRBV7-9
ASSFRGNNEQF
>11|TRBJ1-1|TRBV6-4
ASSDPPSLEAF
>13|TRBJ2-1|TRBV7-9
ASSPGTRGYNEQF
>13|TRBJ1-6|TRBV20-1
SATDRGTGNSPLH
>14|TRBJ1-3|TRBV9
ASSVGVRFTGNTIY
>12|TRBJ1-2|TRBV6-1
ASSSWRKETSYT
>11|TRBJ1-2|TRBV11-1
ASSSTRTGGYT
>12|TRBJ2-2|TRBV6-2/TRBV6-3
ASSGGENTGELF
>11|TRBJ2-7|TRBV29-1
SVGLAGSYEQY
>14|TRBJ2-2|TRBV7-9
ASSLAPGLETGELF
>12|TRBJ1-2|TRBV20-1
SAEWTGVGYGYT
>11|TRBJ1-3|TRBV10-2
ASSESGGNTIY
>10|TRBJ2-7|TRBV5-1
ASSPGPAEQY
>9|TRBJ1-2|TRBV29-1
SVEDRDGYT
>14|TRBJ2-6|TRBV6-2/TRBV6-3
ASSRQGPSGANVLT
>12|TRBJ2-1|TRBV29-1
SVKREGPLNEQF
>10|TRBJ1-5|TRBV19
ASSIVDAPQH
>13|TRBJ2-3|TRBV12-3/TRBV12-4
ASSRPGRNTDTQY
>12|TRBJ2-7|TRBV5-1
ASSLRQGAYEQY
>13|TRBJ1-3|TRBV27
ASSFKLGIGNTIY
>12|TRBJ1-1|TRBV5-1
ASSPGHPNTEAF
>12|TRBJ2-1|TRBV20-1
SARSSPLRNEQF
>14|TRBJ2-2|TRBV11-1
ASSLYGGTLAGELF